This T cell receptor beta chain was sequenced during a study of a mutant IDH1 vaccine in newly diagnosed glioma. Study background: Investigators started vaccination 4-6 weeks after radiotherapy alone, or with temozolomide cycles.

Time point reported: week 11, during vaccination. With topical imiquimod, each dose of the vaccine consisted of 300 ug of mutant IDH1 20-mer peptide. Donors had new IDH1-mutant astrocytomas of WHO grade 3 or 4 (ATRX-lost). For this clone: Its cognate antigen is unknown.

V was pared by 5 bases and J by 5 bases, with 9 bases of the junction left unmatched. Looked up from germline, CDR1 is SEHNR and CDR2 is FQNEAQ (reference sequence). CDR3 size: 16 residues. Assay used: immunoSEQ multiplex PCR; TCRdb lists only in-frame clones, some missing. The profile shows around 100,000 clones, 90% of them singletons. V is TRBV7-9 and J is TRBJ1-5; 10 nucleotides align to TRBD1. The sequence derives from a woman in her forties or fifties with glioma. Sample: PBMCs, taken from a glioma patient whose treatment included an IDH1 peptide vaccine. The CDR3 loop is CASSPTGTGVDQPQHF. The DNA of the CDR3 is TGTGCCAGCAGCCCGACCGGGACAGGGGTGGATCAGCCCCAGCATTTT.